Given below is one T cell receptor (beta chain) in context. Its antigen specificity is not known. Per-nucleotide qualities are absent, and no much larger clonotype sits a single base away. These data come from a study of a mutant IDH1 vaccine in newly diagnosed glioma (dated by TCRdb to about 2021). About the study as a whole: Eight vaccinations were administered to patients in weeks 1, 3, 5, 7, 11, 15, 19 and 23, corresponding to visits V03 through V10. For exploratory analyses, some 24 treated patients had longitudinal TCRB deep sequencing done wherever samples were available. In the chemotherapy-containing groups, vaccination started alongside temozolomide cycles, whereas in patients who had radiotherapy alone it started 4-6 weeks after radiotherapy. Of the roughly 32 patients who were treated, approximately 60% were male and 37.5% were female, and the mean age was around 40 years. Prior to enrollment, patients had been given standard therapy consisting of radiotherapy alone, temozolomide alone, or radiochemotherapy with temozolomide, with the combination given to most patients. Peripheral blood samples were drawn at six visits, namely V03 (baseline), V05, V07, V10, V12 and V13.

Broader findings and caveats from the paper: Vaccine-induced immune responses across multiple MHC alleles were detected in 85% to 95% of patients. PBMC samples for TCRB deep sequencing were selected based on availability. According to the authors, sample limitations meant that analyses of patient blood samples could not be reproduced. Pseudoprogression appeared unrelated to alterations in the top peripheral T cell clonotypes detected by TCRB sequencing.

Unmatched junction bases come to 2, with V trimmed by 5 bases and J by 1 base. From the cysteine through the phenylalanine, the CDR3 covers 16 amino acids. The CDR3 DNA has 48 bases and is translated from base 1. CDR1 and CDR2 are drawn from the germline V gene: SNHLY, FYNNEI. The label giving this sample's time point can be read as: week 5, during vaccination. Every vaccine dose consisted of 300 ug of a 20-mer mutant IDH1 peptide in Montanide, administered subcutaneously together with topical imiquimod. All donors had newly diagnosed IDH1-mutant astrocytomas of WHO grade 3 or 4 that showed loss of nuclear ATRX. The samples were drawn from NOA16, a multicentre, single-arm, open-label phase I trial in Germany that tested a mutant IDH1 peptide vaccine in humans for the first time. The DNeasy Blood and Tissue Kit was used to extract genomic DNA from EDTA blood for TCRB sequencing. Libraries were prepared through the immunoSEQ multiplex PCR assay. The hsTCRB Kit was used according to the manufacturer's protocol to amplify rearranged TCR beta chain sequences. Sequencing of TCRB libraries was carried out on an Illumina MiSeq. For the original study's pipeline: Demultiplexing, trimming and gene mapping were performed with the kit vendor's proprietary platform. TCRdb provides this immuneACCESS table in a form limited to in-frame rearrangements. Some clones are lacking; in checked studies, under half of them reflect an unresolved V gene, and why the rest are absent is not known. The V and J calls and clone size are taken from that table; D and trimming were inferred from the DNA. For this sample there are roughly 40,000 clones; approximately 90% appear just once. The ten largest clones take up around 3% of the sample.

This TCR was sampled from a middle-aged man with glioma. The sample consisted of PBMCs, taken from a glioma patient whose treatment included an IDH1 peptide vaccine. The chain links TRBV2 with TRBJ2-6; 10 middle bases align to TRBD1. This receptor carries the CDR3 CASSTGQGSGANVLTF. The sequenced DNA is TGTGCCAGCAGTACGGGACAGGGGTCTGGGGCCAACGTCCTGACTTTC.